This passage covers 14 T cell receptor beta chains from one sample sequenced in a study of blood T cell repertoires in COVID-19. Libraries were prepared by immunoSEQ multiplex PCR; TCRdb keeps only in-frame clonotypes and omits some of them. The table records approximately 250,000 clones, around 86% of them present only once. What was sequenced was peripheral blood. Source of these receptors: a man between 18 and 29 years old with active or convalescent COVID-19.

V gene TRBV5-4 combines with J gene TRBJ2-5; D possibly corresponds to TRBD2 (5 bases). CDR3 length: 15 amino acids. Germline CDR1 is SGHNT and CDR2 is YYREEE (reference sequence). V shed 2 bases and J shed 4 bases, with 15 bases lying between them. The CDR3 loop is CASSLGAEVGETQYF. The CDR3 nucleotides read TGTGCCAGCAGCTTAGGAGCGGAGGTCGGAGAGACCCAGTACTTC.

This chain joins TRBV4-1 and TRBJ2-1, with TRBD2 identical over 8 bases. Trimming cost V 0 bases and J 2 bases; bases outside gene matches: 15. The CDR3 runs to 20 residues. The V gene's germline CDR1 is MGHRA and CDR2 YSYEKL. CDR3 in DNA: TGCGCCAGCAGCCAAGATGGAAAACTATGGAGGCGGGGGGCCTACAATGAGCAGTTCTTC. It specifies CASSQDGKLWRRGAYNEQFF.

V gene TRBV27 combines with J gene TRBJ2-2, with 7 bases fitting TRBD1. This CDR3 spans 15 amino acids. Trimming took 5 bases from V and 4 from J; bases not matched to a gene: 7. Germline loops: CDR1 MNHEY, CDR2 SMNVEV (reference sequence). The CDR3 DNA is TGTGCCAGCAGTAGACAGGGTCGAAGCACCGGGGAGCTGTTTTTT. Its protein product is CASSRQGRSTGELFF.

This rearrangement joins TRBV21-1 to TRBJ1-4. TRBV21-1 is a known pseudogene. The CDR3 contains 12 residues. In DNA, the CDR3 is TGTGCCAGCAGCACCCGGGGGTGTAAACTGTTTTTT. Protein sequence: CASSTRGCKLFF.

In DNA, the CDR3 is TGTGCCAGCAGTGCAGGGGGCAGCTATGGCTACACCTTC. The encoded protein is CASSAGGSYGYTF. V is TRBV27 and J is TRBJ1-2; 8 bases fit TRBD1. Germline V CDR1 and CDR2: MNHEY, SMNVEV (reference sequence). There are 13 residues in the CDR3. The V and J ends lost 5 bases and 4 bases, in that order; junction bases with no gene match: 3.

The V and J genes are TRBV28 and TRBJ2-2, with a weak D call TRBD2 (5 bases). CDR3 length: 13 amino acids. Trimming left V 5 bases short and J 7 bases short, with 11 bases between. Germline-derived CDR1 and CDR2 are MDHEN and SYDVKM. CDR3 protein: CASSADLGGELFF. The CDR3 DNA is TGTGCCAGCAGTGCGGACTTGGGCGGGGAGCTGTTTTTT.

CDR3 sequence reads: CASSLMGHGNTEAFF. Here the CDR3 DNA reads TGCGCCAGCAGCTTGATGGGACACGGGAACACTGAAGCTTTCTTT. V gene TRBV5-1 combines with J gene TRBJ1-1; D may be TRBD1 (6 bases). Per the germline V gene, CDR1 is SGHRS and CDR2 is YFSETQ. The CDR3 has 15 residues. V lost 1 base and J 1 base, leaving 11 bases between the germline ends.

The CDR3 nucleotides are TGTGCCAGCAGCTTGGACAGGGGAGGGGAAAAACTGTTTTTT. Protein product: CASSLDRGGEKLFF. The chain recombines TRBV7-9 with TRBJ1-4, with 9 bases aligning to TRBD1. The CDR3 has 14 amino acids. V was pared by 3 bases and J by 8 bases, with 4 bases of the junction left unmatched. Looked up from germline, CDR1 is SEHNR and CDR2 is FQNEAQ (reference sequence).

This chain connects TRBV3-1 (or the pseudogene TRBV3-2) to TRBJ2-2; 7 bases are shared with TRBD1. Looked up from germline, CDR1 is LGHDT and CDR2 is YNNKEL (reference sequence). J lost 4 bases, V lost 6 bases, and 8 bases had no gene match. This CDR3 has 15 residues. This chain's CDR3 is CASRITSGGTGELFF. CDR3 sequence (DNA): TGTGCCAGCAGGATCACTTCAGGGGGCACCGGGGAGCTGTTTTTT.

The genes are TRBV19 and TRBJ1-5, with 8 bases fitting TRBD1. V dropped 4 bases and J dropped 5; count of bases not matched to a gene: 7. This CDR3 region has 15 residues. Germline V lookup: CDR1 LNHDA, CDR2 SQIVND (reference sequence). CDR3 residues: CASSTGQGVYQPQHF. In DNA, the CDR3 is TGTGCCAGTAGTACCGGACAGGGTGTGTATCAGCCCCAGCATTTT.

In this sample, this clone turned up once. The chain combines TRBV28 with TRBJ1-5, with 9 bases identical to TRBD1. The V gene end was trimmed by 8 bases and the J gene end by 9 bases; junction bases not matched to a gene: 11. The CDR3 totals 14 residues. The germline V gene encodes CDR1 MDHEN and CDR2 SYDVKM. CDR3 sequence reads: CASWTGQGLWPQHF. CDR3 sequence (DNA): TGTGCCAGCTGGACGGGACAGGGCTTATGGCCCCAGCATTTT.

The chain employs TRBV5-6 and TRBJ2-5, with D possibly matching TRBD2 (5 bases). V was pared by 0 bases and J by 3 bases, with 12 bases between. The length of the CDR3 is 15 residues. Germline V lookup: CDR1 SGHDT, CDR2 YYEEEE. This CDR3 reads CASSLGASPKETQYF. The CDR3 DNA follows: TGTGCCAGCAGCTTGGGAGCTAGCCCTAAAGAGACCCAGTACTTC.

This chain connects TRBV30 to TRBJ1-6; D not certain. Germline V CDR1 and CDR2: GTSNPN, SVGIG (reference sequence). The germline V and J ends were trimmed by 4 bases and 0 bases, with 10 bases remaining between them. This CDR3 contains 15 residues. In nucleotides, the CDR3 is TGTGCCTGGACGGAGACGAGCTCCTATAATTCACCCCTCCACTTT. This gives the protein CAWTETSSYNSPLHF.

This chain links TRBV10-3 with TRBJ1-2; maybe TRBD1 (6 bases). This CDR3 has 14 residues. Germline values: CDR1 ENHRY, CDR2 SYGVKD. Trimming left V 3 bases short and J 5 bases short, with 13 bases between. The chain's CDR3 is CAISDGTRRYGYTF. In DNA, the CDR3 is TGTGCCATCAGTGACGGGACACGAAGATATGGCTACACCTTC.